Detailed here is one T cell receptor beta chain. This record belongs to a study of blood T cell repertoires in COVID-19. Study-wide background: Sources were T cells, B-cell-depleted T cells, or PBMCs; the material itself was cDNA or gDNA.

The CDR3 runs to 22 residues. The V and J ends lost 6 bases and 4 bases, in that order; junction bases with no gene match: 31. Germline V gene lookup returns CDR1 SGHAT and CDR2 FQNNGV. As handled by the study authors: Cell counts per sample came from amplifying reference gene primers. The repertoire was sequenced with immunoSEQ multiplex PCR; TCRdb's copy has only in-frame clones and lacks some. Clone size and the V and J calls come from that table; the DNA yielded D and trimming. The data show 40,000 to 45,000 clones, 92% seen once. The rearrangement joins TRBV11-2 to TRBJ2-3, with 7 bases fitting TRBD1. This sequence originates from a human donor in a cohort sampled during active COVID-19. Sequenced input: peripheral blood. This chain's CDR3 is CASSPLRRLDRVSIPMADTQYF. The CDR3, as DNA: TGTGCCAGCAGTCCGCTTAGGCGGCTCGACAGGGTCTCGATTCCGATGGCAGATACGCAGTATTTT. Based on the CDR3 plus reference TRBV11-2 and TRBJ2-3, the full variable domain is EAGVAQSPRYKIIEKRQSVAFWCNPISGHATLYWYQQILGQGPKLLIQFQNNGVVDDSQLPKDRFSAERLKGVDSTLKIQPAKLEDSAVYLCASSPLRRLDRVSIPMADTQYFGPGTRLTVL.